This T cell receptor (beta chain) was sequenced during a study of preoperative IRX-2 immunotherapy in early breast cancer. Method: immunoSEQ multiplex PCR; TCRdb's copy keeps in-frame clones and lacks some. The data contain roughly 93,000 clones, 80% to 90% of them singletons. Indicated treatment: preoperative locoregional IRX-2 cytokine immunotherapy. Patients received preoperative, locoregional IRX-2 cytokine immunotherapy in a phase Ib study. This TCR derives from a human donor with breast cancer. This sample comprised tumor tissue, obtained after IRX-2 immunotherapy.

DNA of the CDR3: TGTGCCAGCTCACCCGAAGAAGGGACCCAGTACTTC. It codes for CASSPEEGTQYF. The genes are TRBV18 and TRBJ2-5; no clear D. Germline V gives CDR1 KGHSH, CDR2 LQKENI. V lost 3 bases to trimming and J lost 7 bases, with 9 bases between them. This CDR3 region has 12 residues.